Shown below are 6 T cell receptor beta chains from a single sample sequenced in a study of T cell responses to AZD1222 COVID-19 vaccine. Generated by immunoSEQ multiplex PCR, the TCRdb table keeps only in-frame clones and is missing some. Counted here are roughly 58,000 clones, roughly 85% occurring once; the ten biggest clones make up approximately 20%. Source: peripheral blood, taken on day 0 of MenACWY control vaccination. The origin of the receptors is an adult in good health.

This clone came up once. V gene TRBV5-8 combines with J gene TRBJ1-5, with 7 bases matching TRBD1. The V and J ends lost 3 bases and 0 bases, in that order; junction bases with no gene match: 3. The CDR3 runs to 15 residues. Per the germline V gene, CDR1 is SGHTS and CDR2 is YDEGEE. This CDR3 is CASSSGQISNQPQHF. In DNA, the CDR3 is TGTGCCAGCAGCTCGGGACAGATTAGCAATCAGCCCCAGCATTTT. The full variable domain, its missing parts supplied by reference TRBV5-8 and TRBJ1-5, is EAGVTQSPTHLIKTRGQQATLRCSPISGHTSVYWYQQALGLGLQFLLWYDEGEERNRGNFPPRFSGRQFPNYSSELNVNALELEDSALYLCASSSGQISNQPQHFGDGTRLSIL.

The chain carries TRBV5-4 and TRBJ1-1, with TRBD1 identical over 9 bases. The CDR3 loop spans 16 amino acids. The germline V gene has CDR1 SGHNT and CDR2 YYREEE (reference sequence). V lost 4 bases, J lost 0 bases, and 7 bases stayed unmatched. CDR3 region: CASSLDRGSMNTEAFF. In DNA form, the CDR3 reads TGTGCCAGCAGCCTAGACAGGGGGAGCATGAACACTGAAGCTTTCTTT.

The genes are TRBV5-4 and TRBJ2-3; D assignment may be TRBD1 or TRBD2 (5 bases each). This CDR3 comprises 16 residues. V lost 1 base and J 0 bases, leaving 12 bases between the germline ends. CDR1 SGHNT and CDR2 YYREEE come from the germline V gene (reference sequence). The CDR3 region has the DNA TGTGCCAGCAGCTTGTTTGGGACGGGGAGCACAGATACGCAGTATTTT. Protein sequence: CASSLFGTGSTDTQYF.

The CDR3 DNA follows: TGTGCCAGTAGTCCTAGCCAGACAGGTCTTCGGAACACTGAAGCTTTCTTT. Translated, it gives CASSPSQTGLRNTEAFF. The chain uses TRBV19 and TRBJ1-1; possibly TRBD1 for D (6 bases). Germline V CDR1 and CDR2: LNHDA, SQIVND (reference sequence). This CDR3 has 17 amino acids. V was shortened by 5 bases and J by 1 base, with 20 bases between the two germline ends.

The chain carries TRBV5-1 and TRBJ2-7; D perhaps matches TRBD1 (5 bases). The CDR3 is 16 amino acids. CDR1 SGHRS and CDR2 YFSETQ come from the germline V gene. V lost 1 base and J lost 3, with 17 bases in between. The CDR3 coding sequence is TGCGCCAGCAGCTTGATTCAGGGTAGTTTTCGCTACGAGCAGTACTTC. Translated: CASSLIQGSFRYEQYF. The full variable domain, completed using reference TRBV5-1 and TRBJ2-7, is KAGVTQTPRYLIKTRGQQVTLSCSPISGHRSVSWYQQTPGQGLQFLFEYFSETQRNKGNFPGRFSGRQFSNSRSEMNVSTLELGDSALYLCASSLIQGSFRYEQYFGPGTRLTVT.

This rearrangement joins TRBV29-1 to TRBJ2-7; 10 positions match TRBD1. The CDR3 is 12 amino acids. Losses at the gene ends were 4 bases for V and 7 bases for J; bases not matched to a gene: 4. Germline lookup yields CDR1 SQVTM and CDR2 ANQGSEA. DNA of the CDR3: TGCAGCGTTGGAGACAGGGGGCTTGAGCAGTACTTC. This sequence encodes CSVGDRGLEQYF.